Each of the 24 T cell receptor beta chains below was sequenced from the same sample in a study of cytomegalovirus exposure and HLA in healthy donors. The PCR ran on 60 Vbeta and 13 Jbeta primers. Sequencing used immunoSEQ multiplex PCR; TCRdb keeps in-frame clones, though not all of them. This table has some 160,000 clones, around 72% appearing once. The sample consisted of PBMCs. The source of these receptors is a woman aged 40 to 50 in good health and CMV-seropositive.

This sequence joins TRBV7-2 and TRBJ2-7; TRBD1 aligns across 9 bases. The CDR3 sequence is 16 residues long. Looked up from germline, CDR1 is SGHTA and CDR2 is FQGNSA. J was trimmed by 4 bases and V by 1 base; bases with no gene match: 8. CDR3 region: CASSLGSLDRGYEQYF. The CDR3 DNA follows: TGTGCCAGCAGCTTAGGCTCCCTGGACAGGGGATACGAGCAGTACTTC.

This clone was seen only once. The chain has TRBV27 and TRBJ2-1, with 11 bases lining up with TRBD2. The V segment lost 5 bases and the J segment 6 bases; nucleotides outside the gene matches: 6. The length of the CDR3 is 15 residues. Per the germline V gene, CDR1 is MNHEY and CDR2 is SMNVEV (reference sequence). The CDR3 protein is CASSHLAGGPNEQFF. The CDR3 nucleotides read TGTGCCAGCAGTCATCTAGCGGGGGGACCCAATGAGCAGTTCTTC.

The rearrangement uses TRBV4-3 and TRBJ1-5; TRBD1 agrees at 7 bases. The CDR3 has 14 amino acids. Germline V CDR1 and CDR2: LGHNA, YSLEER. After removal of 3 bases from V and 7 bases from J, the junction contained 6 bases not matched to a gene. The CDR3 DNA sequence: TGCGCCAGCAGCCAGACAGGGCAGGGACAGCCCCAGCATTTT. It is translated as CASSQTGQGQPQHF.

The chain has TRBV30 and TRBJ1-3; TRBD1 might be the D (6 bases). V lost 5 bases to trimming and J lost 3 bases, with 17 bases between them. Looked up from germline, CDR1 is GTSNPN and CDR2 is SVGIG (reference sequence). There are 15 residues in the CDR3. The CDR3 sequence is CAWRGRGGFGNTIYF. The DNA for the CDR3 is TGTGCCTGGCGCGGAAGGGGGGGGTTTGGAAACACCATATATTTT.

The CDR3 spells CASSGHWDTEAFF. DNA of the CDR3: TGTGCCAGCAGTGGACACTGGGACACTGAAGCTTTCTTT. This sequence joins TRBV28 and TRBJ1-1; weak D call: TRBD1 (5 bases). V shed 5 bases and J shed 3 bases, with 10 bases lying between them. Looked up from germline, CDR1 is MDHEN and CDR2 is SYDVKM. This CDR3 comprises 13 residues.

The rearrangement uses TRBV11-3 and TRBJ1-1; 7 nucleotides align to TRBD1. Germline V lookup: CDR1 SGHNT, CDR2 YENEEA. The trim removed 3 bases at V and 6 bases at J, leaving 4 bases unmatched. The CDR3 has 13 amino acids. The CDR3 nucleotides are TGTGCCAGCAGCTTGGGGGACAGCTCTGAAGCTTTCTTT. This gives the protein CASSLGDSSEAFF.

The rearrangement uses TRBV7-9 and TRBJ2-3; D is possibly TRBD2 (5 bases). The CDR3 has 14 residues. In germline, CDR1 is SEHNR, CDR2 FQNEAQ (reference sequence). V gave up 1 base and J gave up 1 base, with 6 bases separating them. The CDR3 region is CASSLGGRTDTQYF. The CDR3 coding sequence is TGTGCCAGCAGCTTAGGCGGGCGCACAGATACGCAGTATTTT. Using reference TRBV7-9 and TRBJ2-3 for the parts outside the CDR3, the full variable domain is DTGVSQNPRHKITKRGQNVTFRCDPISEHNRLYWYRQTLGQGPEFLTYFQNEAQLEKSRLLSDRFSAERPKGSFSTLEIQRTEQGDSAMYLCASSLGGRTDTQYFGPGTRLTVL.

The genes are TRBV6-1 and TRBJ2-7; 7 bases fit TRBD1. This CDR3 contains 16 residues. Germline V lookup: CDR1 MNHNS, CDR2 SASEGT. V shed 3 bases and J 5 bases; nucleotides not matched to a gene: 13. CDR3 protein: CASSERIGGALDEQYF. The CDR3 DNA reads as TGTGCCAGCAGTGAGCGAATAGGGGGCGCGCTCGACGAGCAGTACTTC.

In DNA, the CDR3 is TGTGCCATCAGTTTGACGACAGGGAATGAGCAGTTCTTC. This encodes CAISLTTGNEQFF. V and J are TRBV10-3 and TRBJ2-1, with 7 positions matching TRBD1. The CDR3 totals 13 residues. Germline V lookup: CDR1 ENHRY, CDR2 SYGVKD. J lost 7 bases, V lost 5 bases, and 5 bases had no gene match.

The chain employs TRBV18 and TRBJ1-2; 8 nucleotides line up with TRBD1. Germline lookup yields CDR1 KGHSH and CDR2 LQKENI. The V gene end was trimmed by 6 bases and the J gene end by 7 bases; junction bases not matched to a gene: 10. The CDR3 length is 14 residues. The CDR3 nucleotides read TGTGCCAGCTCCGAGTCAGGGGGCAGTCGTGGCTACACCTTC. This sequence encodes CASSESGGSRGYTF.

The chain employs TRBV28 and TRBJ1-4, with unresolved D. This CDR3 spans 12 amino acids. The V end lost 5 bases, the J end lost 8 bases, and 9 bases lay between the germline ends. Looked up from germline, CDR1 is MDHEN and CDR2 is SYDVKM. This CDR3 is CASSGVEEKLFF. In nucleotides, the CDR3 is TGTGCCAGCAGTGGAGTGGAAGAAAAACTGTTTTTT.

V gene TRBV7-2 combines with J gene TRBJ2-1, with 8 bases identical to TRBD1. The V and J ends lost 5 bases and 2 bases, in that order; junction bases with no gene match: 5. Per germline, CDR1 SGHTA and CDR2 FQGNSA. CDR3 length: 15 amino acids. CDR3 nucleotide sequence: TGTGCCAGCAGCCTGACAGGGGTCCCCTACAATGAGCAGTTCTTC. Residues: CASSLTGVPYNEQFF.

This chain uses TRBV6-5 with TRBJ2-5; 7 nucleotides align to TRBD2. The V gene end was trimmed by 8 bases and the J gene end by 4 bases; junction bases not matched to a gene: 13. The germline V gene has CDR1 MNHEY and CDR2 SVGAGI. The CDR3 is 15 residues long. CDR3 sequence reads: CASRRGGESRETQYF. In DNA form, the CDR3 reads TGTGCCAGCCGTCGGGGAGGGGAGAGTCGAGAGACCCAGTACTTC.

This clone was observed a single time. The rearrangement links TRBV7-8 to TRBJ1-3; D unclear. V was cut by 5 bases and J by 7 bases, with 12 bases left in between. This CDR3 has 13 amino acids. The germline V gene encodes CDR1 SGHVS and CDR2 FQNEAQ. For the CDR3, the DNA is TGTGCCAGCAGCCCCTCCCGCGGGAACACCATATATTTT. Encoded protein: CASSPSRGNTIYF.

The rearrangement uses TRBV9 and TRBJ2-5; unclear D gene. Trimming took 4 bases from V and 3 from J, leaving 4 bases between them. The CDR3 covers 11 residues. CDR1 is SGDLS, CDR2 YYNGEE, per germline. The CDR3 region has the DNA TGTGCCAGCAGCTCGGAAGAGACCCAGTACTTC. The encoded protein is CASSSEETQYF.

This sequence joins TRBV7-9 and TRBJ2-1; TRBD2 might be the D (7 bases). V was pared by 7 bases and J by 8 bases, with 21 bases between. CDR1 and CDR2 (germline): SEHNR, FQNEAQ (reference sequence). The CDR3 contains 15 residues. The CDR3: CASTPWGGFEDEQFF. Here the CDR3 DNA reads TGTGCCAGCACCCCATGGGGGGGCTTCGAAGATGAGCAGTTCTTC.

The rearrangement joins TRBV25-1 to TRBJ1-1; 8 nucleotides align to TRBD1. The germline V gene encodes CDR1 MGHDK and CDR2 SYGVNS. This CDR3 region has 15 residues. J was trimmed by 4 bases and V by 3 bases; bases with no gene match: 7. Written as DNA, the CDR3 is TGTGCCAGCAGTGATCCGACAGGGGAGGGCACTGAAGCTTTCTTT. Translating it yields CASSDPTGEGTEAFF.

This chain links TRBV6-5 with TRBJ2-3; 7 positions agree with TRBD1. Looked up from germline, CDR1 is MNHEY and CDR2 is SVGAGI. The CDR3 covers 14 residues. The V segment lost 7 bases and the J segment 0 bases; nucleotides outside the gene matches: 4. For the CDR3, the DNA is TGTGCCAGCAAGTACAGGGGAAGCACAGATACGCAGTATTTT. It is translated as CASKYRGSTDTQYF.

This clone was found once. A read error may account for a junction end that differs from germline. V is TRBV30 and J is TRBJ2-6; the D is unclear. This CDR3 spans 13 amino acids. The V gene's germline CDR1 is GTSNPN and CDR2 SVGIG (reference sequence). Written as DNA, the CDR3 is TGTGCCTGGAGGCGGTCTGAGGCCAACGTCCTGACTTTC. Translation: CAWRRSEANVLTF.

CDR3 DNA: TGCGCCAGCAGCTCGCAAGGCGGGGGGGATCAGTTCTTC. It is translated as CASSSQGGGDQFF. V gene TRBV5-1 combines with J gene TRBJ2-1; 9 bases map to TRBD2. The germline gives CDR1 SGHRS, CDR2 YFSETQ. CDR3 size: 13 residues. V gave up 3 bases and J gave up 13 bases; unmatched junction bases: 8.

V and J are TRBV5-1 and TRBJ2-7, with D perhaps TRBD2 (6 bases). V lost 5 bases to trimming and J lost 0 bases, with 9 bases between them. The CDR3 spans 13 residues. Per the germline V gene, CDR1 is SGHRS and CDR2 is YFSETQ. CDR3 sequence (DNA): TGCGCCAGCAGTCGGGGGACCTCCTACGAGCAGTACTTC. Amino acids: CASSRGTSYEQYF.

The rearrangement uses TRBV4-3 and TRBJ2-7, with 11 bases lining up with TRBD2. The CDR3 sequence is 16 residues long. V lost 1 base and J lost 5; bases outside the gene matches: 7. Germline V gives CDR1 LGHNA, CDR2 YSLEER. The CDR3 region has the DNA TGCGCCAGCAGCCAAGTCGCACTAGCGGGGGACCACGAGCAGTACTTC. Its translation is CASSQVALAGDHEQYF.

V and J are TRBV27 and TRBJ1-1; possibly TRBD1 for D (5 bases). V was pared by 5 bases and J by 5 bases, with 18 bases between. Germline values: CDR1 MNHEY, CDR2 SMNVEV (reference sequence). The CDR3 totals 15 residues. CDR3 DNA: TGTGCCAGCAGTCCCCGGGGGGGAACGGGGACTGAAGCTTTCTTT. Translated, it gives CASSPRGGTGTEAFF.

The chain combines TRBV19 with TRBJ2-7; 8 nucleotides agree with TRBD1. This CDR3 spans 14 amino acids. V shed 6 bases and J 3 bases; nucleotides not matched to a gene: 7. The germline V gene has CDR1 LNHDA and CDR2 SQIVND (reference sequence). The chain's CDR3 is CASRVRQGNYEQYF. The CDR3 nucleotides are TGTGCCAGTAGGGTACGACAGGGGAACTACGAGCAGTACTTC.